This TCR beta chain appears in the sequencing data of a study of blood T cell repertoires in COVID-19. Some clones are missing from TCRdb's copy, which holds only in-frame ones; the method was immunoSEQ multiplex PCR. This sample has 45,000 to 65,000 clones, with around 80% found just once. The sequence was collected from a woman of 80 years or more with acute or convalescent COVID-19. The specimen was peripheral blood.

Written as DNA, the CDR3 is TGTGCCAGTAGTATAGCGGGGGGGAGCTCCTACGAGCAGTACTTC. Residues: CASSIAGGSSYEQYF. This chain joins TRBV19 and TRBJ2-7; 8 positions agree with TRBD2. The CDR3 is made up of 15 amino acids. The J segment lost 0 bases and the V segment lost 1 base, leaving 2 bases of the junction unmatched. Germline CDR1 reads LNHDA; CDR2 reads SQIVND (reference sequence).